Below, 15 T cell receptor beta chains from the same sample are listed, as sequenced in a study of T cells in narcolepsy. Assay: immunoSEQ multiplex PCR; the TCRdb copy retains only in-frame clones and omits some. The sample has 9,500 to 14,000 clones, about 94% seen once. The material sequenced was CD45RA- memory CD4+ T cells from PBMCs. The receptors stem from a human donor with narcolepsy.

This clone was observed once. J is TRBJ1-4 and V is TRBV6-1; D is undetermined. Germline lookup yields CDR1 MNHNS and CDR2 SASEGT. The CDR3 runs to 12 residues. V gave up 5 bases and J gave up 8 bases, with 9 bases separating them. CDR3 sequence reads: CASSSDSEKLFF. CDR3 sequence (DNA): TGTGCCAGCAGTTCCGACTCGGAAAAACTGTTTTTT.

The table lists this clone with a count of one. The CDR3 bases are TGTGCCAGCAGCGTAACCGGGACAGGGACCGGGGAGCTGTTTTTT. It codes for CASSVTGTGTGELFF. The chain links TRBV9 to TRBJ2-2; 9 bases map to TRBD1. The V gene end was trimmed by 1 base and the J gene end by 5 bases; junction bases not matched to a gene: 3. The CDR3 loop spans 15 amino acids. Germline values: CDR1 SGDLS, CDR2 YYNGEE. The whole variable domain, remainder taken from reference TRBV9 and TRBJ2-2, is DSGVTQTPKHLITATGQRVTLRCSPRSGDLSVYWYQQSLDQGLQFLIQYYNGEERAKGNILERFSAQQFPDLHSELNLSSLELGDSALYFCASSVTGTGTGELFFGEGSRLTVL.

The rearrangement uses TRBV7-2 and TRBJ2-5; the D gene could be TRBD1 or TRBD2 (6 bases each). The V and J ends lost 7 bases and 5 bases respectively, with 17 bases between them. This CDR3 comprises 14 residues. CDR1 and CDR2 (germline): SGHTA, FQGNSA. CDR3 sequence: CASTMRGAWETQYF. The CDR3 DNA is TGTGCCAGCACTATGAGGGGGGCGTGGGAGACCCAGTACTTC.

The CDR3 DNA follows: TGTGCCAGCAGTGAAGCAGGGATCTATGGCTACACCTTC. Translated: CASSEAGIYGYTF. This rearrangement joins TRBV6-1 to TRBJ1-2; D is unresolved. V was trimmed by 0 bases and J by 4 bases, leaving 6 bases between them. Germline CDR1 reads MNHNS; CDR2 reads SASEGT. This CDR3 spans 13 amino acids.

This chain uses TRBV27 with TRBJ1-2; 11 bases match TRBD1. Germline CDR1 and CDR2: MNHEY and SMNVEV (reference sequence). J was trimmed by 7 bases and V by 4 bases; bases with no gene match: 5. The CDR3 totals 14 residues. The CDR3 sequence: CASSSGQGAVGYTF. DNA for the CDR3: TGTGCCAGCAGTTCAGGACAGGGGGCTGTTGGCTACACCTTC.

This clone was counted once. The gene calls are TRBV19 and TRBJ2-6, with 7 bases that match TRBD1. Trimming removed 4 bases from V and 3 bases from J; junction bases left unmatched: 3. Germline V gives CDR1 LNHDA, CDR2 SQIVND (reference sequence). This CDR3 has 15 amino acids. DNA of the CDR3: TGTGCCAGTAGTAGTGGGACAGTTGGGGCCAACGTCCTGACTTTC. Translation: CASSSGTVGANVLTF.

As for this clone: One junction end does not reproduce the germline sequence, and a read error may be involved. This chain joins TRBV30 and TRBJ2-5; TRBD2 might be the D (5 bases). From germline, CDR1 is GTSNPN and CDR2 SVGIG (reference sequence). This CDR3 region has 14 residues. The CDR3 protein is CAWSVLLDQGTQYF. Written as DNA, the CDR3 is TGTGCCTGGAGTGTACTACTAGACCAAGGGACCCAGTACTTC.

This chain connects TRBV11-3 to TRBJ2-3, with 8 positions matching TRBD2. This CDR3 has 15 residues. Per germline, CDR1 SGHNT and CDR2 YENEEA. V trimming: 5 bases; J trimming: 8 bases; junction bases outside the gene matches: 12. For the CDR3, the DNA is TGTGCCAGCAGCGGCACCGGGACTAGAATTTCTACGCAGTATTTT. Protein: CASSGTGTRISTQYF.

The rearrangement uses TRBV30 and TRBJ2-6, with D possibly being TRBD2 (7 bases). The V end was cut by 8 bases, the J end by 4 bases, with 12 bases between. CDR3 size: 13 residues. From germline, CDR1 is GTSNPN and CDR2 SVGIG (reference sequence). CDR3 region: CARGGAGANVLTF. In DNA form, the CDR3 reads TGTGCCCGAGGGGGGGCAGGGGCCAACGTCCTGACTTTC.

The V and J genes are TRBV18 and TRBJ1-3; D is perhaps TRBD1 (6 bases). This CDR3 has 15 amino acids. Germline V CDR1 and CDR2: KGHSH, LQKENI. The V gene lost 8 bases and the J gene lost 0 bases, with 14 bases spanning the gap. Here the CDR3 DNA reads TGTGCCAGCAGACCACGACAGGCCTCTGGAAACACCATATATTTT. It specifies CASRPRQASGNTIYF.

The gene calls are TRBV6-1 and TRBJ1-2, with D perhaps TRBD1 (5 bases). CDR3 length: 12 amino acids. Per germline, CDR1 MNHNS and CDR2 SASEGT. V gave up 8 bases and J gave up 5 bases, with 12 bases separating them. The CDR3 nucleotides are TGTGCCAGCGTCGGGACTCCTTATGGCTACACCTTC. Translated: CASVGTPYGYTF.

CDR3 DNA sequence: TGTGCCAGCAGAGAGCGACTAGGCACAGATACGCAGTATTTT. It yields the protein CASRERLGTDTQYF. The J gene is TRBJ2-3, the V gene TRBV2, with a weak D call TRBD2 (6 bases). The CDR3 loop spans 14 amino acids. The ends were cut back, 6 bases at V and 1 base at J, with 11 bases in the middle. Germline V gene data show CDR1 as SNHLY and CDR2 as FYNNEI.

This chain joins TRBV19 and TRBJ1-6; TRBD1 is a possible D gene (6 bases). With 3 bases removed from V and 7 bases from J, the gap between germline ends came to 10 bases. Germline V gene lookup returns CDR1 LNHDA and CDR2 SQIVND (reference sequence). The length of the CDR3 is 14 residues. CDR3 residues: CASSMTGRNSPLHF. The CDR3 nucleotides read TGTGCCAGTAGTATGACAGGACGAAATTCACCCCTCCACTTT.

The V call is TRBV2, the J call TRBJ2-1; 10 nucleotides line up with TRBD2. With 5 bases clipped from V and 8 bases from J, the junction kept 6 bases outside the gene matches. Looked up from germline, CDR1 is SNHLY and CDR2 is FYNNEI. CDR3 size: 14 residues. As DNA, the CDR3 is TGTGCCAGCAGTAGCGGGAGGGGAGTTTATGAGCAGTTCTTC. Amino acids: CASSSGRGVYEQFF.

CDR3 sequence: CASSFGASSGNTIYF. The CDR3 nucleotides read TGTGCCAGCAGCTTCGGGGCAAGCTCTGGAAACACCATATATTTT. V is TRBV11-3 and J is TRBJ1-3, with a tentative D call TRBD1 (5 bases). The CDR3 length is 15 residues. Trimming removed 3 bases from V and 0 bases from J, with 9 bases in between. Germline loops: CDR1 SGHNT, CDR2 YENEEA.